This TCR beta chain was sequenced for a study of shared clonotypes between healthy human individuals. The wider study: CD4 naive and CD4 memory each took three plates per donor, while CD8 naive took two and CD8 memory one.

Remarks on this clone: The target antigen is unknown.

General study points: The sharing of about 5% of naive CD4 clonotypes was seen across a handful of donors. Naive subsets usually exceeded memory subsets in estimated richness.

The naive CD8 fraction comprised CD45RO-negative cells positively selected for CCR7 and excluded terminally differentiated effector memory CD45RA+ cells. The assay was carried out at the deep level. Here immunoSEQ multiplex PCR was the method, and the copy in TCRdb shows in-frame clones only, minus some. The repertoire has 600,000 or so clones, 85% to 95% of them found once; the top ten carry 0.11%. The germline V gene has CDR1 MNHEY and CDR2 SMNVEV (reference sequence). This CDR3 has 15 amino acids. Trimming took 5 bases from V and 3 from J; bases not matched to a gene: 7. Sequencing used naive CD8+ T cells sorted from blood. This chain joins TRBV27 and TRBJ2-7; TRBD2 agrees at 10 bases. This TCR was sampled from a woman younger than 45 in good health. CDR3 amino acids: CASSVAGGTLYEQYF. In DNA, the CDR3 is TGTGCCAGCAGTGTAGCGGGAGGAACTCTCTACGAGCAGTACTTC.